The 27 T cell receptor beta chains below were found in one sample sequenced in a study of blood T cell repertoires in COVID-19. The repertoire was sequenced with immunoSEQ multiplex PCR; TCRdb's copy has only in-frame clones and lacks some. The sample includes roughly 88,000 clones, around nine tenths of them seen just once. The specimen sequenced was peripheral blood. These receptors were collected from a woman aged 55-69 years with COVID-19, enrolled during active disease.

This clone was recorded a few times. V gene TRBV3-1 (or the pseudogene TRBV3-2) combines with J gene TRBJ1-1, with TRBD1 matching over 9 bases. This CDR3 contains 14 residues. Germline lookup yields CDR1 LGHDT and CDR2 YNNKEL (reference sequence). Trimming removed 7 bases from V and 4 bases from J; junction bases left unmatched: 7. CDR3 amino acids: CASTRGTGSTEAFF. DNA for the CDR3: TGTGCCAGCACCCGGGGGACAGGGAGCACTGAAGCTTTCTTT.

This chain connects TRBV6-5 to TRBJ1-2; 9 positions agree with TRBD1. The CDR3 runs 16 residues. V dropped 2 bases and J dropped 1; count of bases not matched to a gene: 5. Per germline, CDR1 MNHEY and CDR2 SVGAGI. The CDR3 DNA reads TGTGCCAGCAGTTACCACGGGACAGGGAATAACTATGGCTACACCTTC. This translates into CASSYHGTGNNYGYTF.

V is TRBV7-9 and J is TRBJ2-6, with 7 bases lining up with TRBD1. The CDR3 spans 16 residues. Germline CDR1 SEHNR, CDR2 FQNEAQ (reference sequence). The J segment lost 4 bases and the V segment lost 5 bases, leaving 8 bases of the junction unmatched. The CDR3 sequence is CASSQGVSSGANVLTF. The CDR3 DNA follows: TGTGCCAGCAGCCAGGGGGTAAGCTCAGGGGCCAACGTCCTGACTTTC.

CDR3 nucleotides: TGTGCCAGCAGCCGGCCAGGGAGCAATCAGCCCCAGCATTTT. This sequence encodes CASSRPGSNQPQHF. The V gene is TRBV5-6, the J gene TRBJ1-5; a weak D match, TRBD1 (5 bases). The germline V and J ends were trimmed by 4 bases and 1 base, with 9 bases remaining between them. The CDR3 runs 14 residues. Germline V lookup: CDR1 SGHDT, CDR2 YYEEEE.

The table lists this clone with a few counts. CDR3 nucleotides: TGCGCCAGCAGCTTCAGATCGACAGGGAGTAATTCACCCCTCCACTTT. Translating it yields CASSFRSTGSNSPLHF. This rearrangement joins TRBV5-1 to TRBJ1-6, with 7 bases lining up with TRBD1. The CDR3 totals 16 residues. The trim removed 2 bases at V and 6 bases at J, leaving 8 bases unmatched. Germline CDR1 is SGHRS and CDR2 is YFSETQ. Filled out from reference TRBV5-1 and TRBJ1-6, the complete variable domain reads KAGVTQTPRYLIKTRGQQVTLSCSPISGHRSVSWYQQTPGQGLQFLFEYFSETQRNKGNFPGRFSGRQFSNSRSEMNVSTLELGDSALYLCASSFRSTGSNSPLHFGNGTRLTVT.

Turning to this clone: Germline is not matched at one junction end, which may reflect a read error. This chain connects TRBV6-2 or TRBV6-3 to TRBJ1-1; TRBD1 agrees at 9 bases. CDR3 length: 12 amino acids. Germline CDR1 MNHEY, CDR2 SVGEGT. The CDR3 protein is CASSSPGQGGLF. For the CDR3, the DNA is TGTGCCAGCAGTTCACCGGGACAGGGAGGCCTCTTT.

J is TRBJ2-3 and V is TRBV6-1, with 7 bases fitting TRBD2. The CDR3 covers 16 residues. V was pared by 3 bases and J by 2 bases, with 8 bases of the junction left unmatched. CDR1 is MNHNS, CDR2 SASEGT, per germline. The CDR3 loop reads CASSDGGTTSTDTQYF. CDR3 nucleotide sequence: TGTGCCAGCAGTGACGGGGGGACTACCTCCACAGATACGCAGTATTTT.

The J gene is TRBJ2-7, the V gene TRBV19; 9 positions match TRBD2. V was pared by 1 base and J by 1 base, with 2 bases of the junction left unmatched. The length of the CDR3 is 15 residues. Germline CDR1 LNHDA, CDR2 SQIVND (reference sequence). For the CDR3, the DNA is TGTGCCAGTAGTATAGCTACTAGCGGGTCCTACGAGCAGTACTTC. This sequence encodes CASSIATSGSYEQYF. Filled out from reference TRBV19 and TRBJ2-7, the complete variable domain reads DGGITQSPKYLFRKEGQNVTLSCEQNLNHDAMYWYRQDPGQGLRLIYYSQIVNDFQKGDIAEGYSVSREKKESFPLTVTSAQKNPTAFYLCASSIATSGSYEQYFGPGTRLTVT.

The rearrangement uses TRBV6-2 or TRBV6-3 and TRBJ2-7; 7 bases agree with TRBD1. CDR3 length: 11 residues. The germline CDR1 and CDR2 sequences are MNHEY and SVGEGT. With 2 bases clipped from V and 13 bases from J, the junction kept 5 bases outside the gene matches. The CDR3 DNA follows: TGTGCCAGCAGTTACAGGGGGCGCGTTTACTTC. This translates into CASSYRGRVYF.

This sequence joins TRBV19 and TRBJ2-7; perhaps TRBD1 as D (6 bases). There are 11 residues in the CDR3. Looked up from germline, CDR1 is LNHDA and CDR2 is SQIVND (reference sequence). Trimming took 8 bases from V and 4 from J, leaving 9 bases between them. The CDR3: CASSRGYEQYF. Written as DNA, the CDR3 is TGTGCCAGTTCCAGGGGTTACGAGCAGTACTTC.

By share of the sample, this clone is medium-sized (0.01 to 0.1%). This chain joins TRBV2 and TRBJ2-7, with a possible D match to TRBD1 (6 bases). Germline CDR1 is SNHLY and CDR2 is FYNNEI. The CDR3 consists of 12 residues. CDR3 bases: TGTGCTCAAGCCCCAGGGGTCCACGAGCAGTACTTC. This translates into CAQAPGVHEQYF.

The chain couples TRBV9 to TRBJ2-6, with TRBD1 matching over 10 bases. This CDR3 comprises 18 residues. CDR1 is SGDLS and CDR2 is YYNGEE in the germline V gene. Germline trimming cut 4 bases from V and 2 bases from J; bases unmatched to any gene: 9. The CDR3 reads CASSLSPGTGAGANVLTF. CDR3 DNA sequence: TGTGCCAGCAGCCTAAGTCCCGGGACAGGGGCTGGGGCCAACGTCCTGACTTTC.

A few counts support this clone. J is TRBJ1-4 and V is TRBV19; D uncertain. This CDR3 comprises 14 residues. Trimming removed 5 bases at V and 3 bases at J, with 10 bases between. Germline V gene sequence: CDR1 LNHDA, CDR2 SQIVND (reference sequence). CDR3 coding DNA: TGTGCCAGTAGTTCTCAGTTTGCTAATGAAAAACTGTTTTTT. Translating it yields CASSSQFANEKLFF.

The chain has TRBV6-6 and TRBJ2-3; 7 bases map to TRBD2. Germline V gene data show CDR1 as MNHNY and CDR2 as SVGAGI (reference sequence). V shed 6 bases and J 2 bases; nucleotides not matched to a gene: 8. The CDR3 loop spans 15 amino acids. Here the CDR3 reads CASRRPSGSTDTQYF. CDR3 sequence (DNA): TGTGCCAGCAGGCGACCTAGCGGATCCACAGATACGCAGTATTTT.

CDR3 sequence: CASSSGSGRQRRGQETQYF. CDR3 bases: TGTGCCAGCAGCTCCGGTAGCGGGCGACAAAGAAGGGGCCAAGAGACCCAGTACTTC. The chain uses TRBV5-4 and TRBJ2-5, with 7 bases fitting TRBD2. CDR3 size: 19 residues. Germline V lookup: CDR1 SGHNT, CDR2 YYREEE (reference sequence). The trim removed 3 bases at V and 1 base at J, leaving 18 bases unmatched.

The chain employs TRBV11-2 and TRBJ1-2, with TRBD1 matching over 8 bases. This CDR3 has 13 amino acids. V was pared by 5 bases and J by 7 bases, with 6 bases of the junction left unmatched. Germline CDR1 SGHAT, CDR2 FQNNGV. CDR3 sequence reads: CASSQDRDPGYTF. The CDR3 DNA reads TGTGCCAGCAGCCAGGACAGGGATCCTGGCTACACCTTC. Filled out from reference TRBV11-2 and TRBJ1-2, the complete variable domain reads EAGVAQSPRYKIIEKRQSVAFWCNPISGHATLYWYQQILGQGPKLLIQFQNNGVVDDSQLPKDRFSAERLKGVDSTLKIQPAKLEDSAVYLCASSQDRDPGYTFGSGTRLTVV.

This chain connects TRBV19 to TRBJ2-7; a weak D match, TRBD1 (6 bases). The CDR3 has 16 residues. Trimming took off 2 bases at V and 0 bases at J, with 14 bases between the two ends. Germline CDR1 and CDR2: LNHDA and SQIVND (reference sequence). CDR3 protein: CASSINGGVSSYEQYF. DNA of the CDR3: TGTGCCAGTAGTATAAATGGGGGCGTTAGCTCCTACGAGCAGTACTTC.

The CDR3 DNA is TGTGCCATCAGTGGAGTGGAGAGCGGGCCGAACACTGAAGCTTTCTTT. It specifies CAISGVESGPNTEAFF. The chain has TRBV10-3 and TRBJ1-1; D remains ambiguous. The CDR3 loop spans 16 amino acids. V dropped 4 bases and J dropped 1 base, with 16 bases sitting between them. Germline loops: CDR1 ENHRY, CDR2 SYGVKD.

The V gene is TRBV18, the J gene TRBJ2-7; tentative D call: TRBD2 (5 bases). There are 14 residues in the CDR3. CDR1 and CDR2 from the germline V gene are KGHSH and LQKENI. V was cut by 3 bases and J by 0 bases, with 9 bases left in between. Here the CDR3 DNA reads TGTGCCAGCTCACCGGACGGGGTCTCCTACGAGCAGTACTTC. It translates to CASSPDGVSYEQYF.

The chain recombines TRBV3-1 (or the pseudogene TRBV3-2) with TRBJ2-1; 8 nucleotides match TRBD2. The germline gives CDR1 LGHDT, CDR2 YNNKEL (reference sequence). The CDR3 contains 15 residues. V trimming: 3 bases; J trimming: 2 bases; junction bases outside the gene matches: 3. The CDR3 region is CASSQAGGTYNEQFF. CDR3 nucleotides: TGTGCCAGCAGCCAGGCGGGGGGCACCTACAATGAGCAGTTCTTC.

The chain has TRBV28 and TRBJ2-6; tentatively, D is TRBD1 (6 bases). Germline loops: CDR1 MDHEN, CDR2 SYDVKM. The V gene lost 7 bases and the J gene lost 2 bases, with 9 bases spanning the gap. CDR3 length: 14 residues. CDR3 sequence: CASTEGAGANVLTF. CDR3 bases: TGTGCCAGCACCGAGGGGGCTGGGGCCAACGTCCTGACTTTC.

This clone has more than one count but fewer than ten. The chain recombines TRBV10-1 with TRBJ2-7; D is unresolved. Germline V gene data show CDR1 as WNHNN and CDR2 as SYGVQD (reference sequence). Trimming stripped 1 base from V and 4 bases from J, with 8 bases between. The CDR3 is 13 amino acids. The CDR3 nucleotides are TGCGCCAGCAGTGAGTACCGGGTATACGAGCAGTACTTC. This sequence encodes CASSEYRVYEQYF.

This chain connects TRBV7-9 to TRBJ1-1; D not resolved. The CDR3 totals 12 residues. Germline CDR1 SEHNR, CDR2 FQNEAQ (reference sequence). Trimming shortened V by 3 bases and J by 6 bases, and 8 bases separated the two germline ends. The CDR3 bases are TGTGCCAGCAGCTTTTCCGGGGCTGAAGCTTTCTTT. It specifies CASSFSGAEAFF.

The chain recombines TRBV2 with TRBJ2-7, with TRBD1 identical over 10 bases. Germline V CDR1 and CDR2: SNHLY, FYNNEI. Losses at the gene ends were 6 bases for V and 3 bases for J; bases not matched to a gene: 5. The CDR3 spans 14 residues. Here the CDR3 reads CASRSTGGSYEQYF. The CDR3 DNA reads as TGTGCCAGCAGATCGACAGGGGGCAGCTACGAGCAGTACTTC.

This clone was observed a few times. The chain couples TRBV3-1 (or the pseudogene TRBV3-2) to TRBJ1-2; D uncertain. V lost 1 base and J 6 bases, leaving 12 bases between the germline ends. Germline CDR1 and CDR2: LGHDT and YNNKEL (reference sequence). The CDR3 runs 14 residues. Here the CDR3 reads CASSQGSAENGYTF. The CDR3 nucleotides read TGTGCCAGCAGCCAAGGAAGCGCGGAGAATGGCTACACCTTC.

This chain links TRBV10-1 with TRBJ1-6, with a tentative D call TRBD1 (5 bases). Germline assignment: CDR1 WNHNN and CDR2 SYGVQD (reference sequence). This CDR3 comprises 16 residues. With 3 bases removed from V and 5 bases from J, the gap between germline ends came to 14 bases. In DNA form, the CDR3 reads TGCGCCAGCAGTGACCAAGGATTAGGGGATAATTCACCCCTCCACTTT. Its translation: CASSDQGLGDNSPLHF.

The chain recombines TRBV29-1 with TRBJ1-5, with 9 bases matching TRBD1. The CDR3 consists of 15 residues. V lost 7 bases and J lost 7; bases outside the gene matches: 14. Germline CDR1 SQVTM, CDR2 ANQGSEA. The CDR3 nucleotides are TGCAGCGCACAACAGGGGGCAGGATACGGCCAGCCCCAGCATTTT. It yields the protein CSAQQGAGYGQPQHF. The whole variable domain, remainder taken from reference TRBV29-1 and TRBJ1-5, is SAVISQKPSRDICQRGTSLTIQCQVDSQVTMMFWYRQQPGQSLTLIATANQGSEATYESGFVIDKFPISRPNLTFSTLTVSNMSPEDSSIYLCSAQQGAGYGQPQHFGDGTRLSIL.